These 18 T cell receptor beta chains were all obtained from the same sample, sequenced in a study of cytomegalovirus exposure and HLA in healthy donors. 13 Jbeta primers and 60 Vbeta primers were used for the PCR. Clones were read by immunoSEQ multiplex PCR, and TCRdb kept only the in-frame ones, dropping some. The table has approximately 180,000 clones, 77% seen once. Sample: PBMCs. The origin of the receptors is a woman aged 60-75 years in good health and CMV-seropositive.

J is TRBJ1-6 and V is TRBV13; perhaps TRBD1 as D (5 bases). Germline V gene data show CDR1 as PRHDT and CDR2 as FYEKMQ (reference sequence). The CDR3 consists of 15 residues. V was clipped by 0 bases and J by 10 bases, with 13 bases between them. The CDR3 loop is CASSLGGQGRSPLHF. DNA of the CDR3: TGTGCCAGCAGCTTAGGTGGCCAGGGAAGGTCACCCCTCCACTTT.

This chain connects TRBV28 to TRBJ2-7; 7 bases map to TRBD1. Trimming took 5 bases from V and 2 from J; bases not matched to a gene: 9. Germline V gene sequence: CDR1 MDHEN, CDR2 SYDVKM. This CDR3 is 15 amino acids long. CDR3 region: CASSPPTGMAYEQYF. The CDR3 nucleotides read TGTGCCAGCAGTCCCCCGACAGGGATGGCCTACGAGCAGTACTTC.

This clone has just a few counts. This rearrangement joins TRBV12-5 to TRBJ1-1; 7 bases align to TRBD1. After removal of 1 base from V and 5 bases from J, the junction contained 1 base not matched to a gene. Germline CDR1 reads LGHNT; CDR2 reads FRNRAP. This CDR3 contains 13 residues. CDR3 in amino acids: CASGLDRGTEAFF. CDR3 sequence (DNA): TGTGCTAGTGGTTTGGACAGGGGAACTGAAGCTTTCTTT.

The rearrangement uses TRBV5-1 and TRBJ2-7, with a weak D call TRBD1 (5 bases). Germline lookup yields CDR1 SGHRS and CDR2 YFSETQ. V was pared by 1 base and J by 6 bases, with 8 bases between. The CDR3 extends over 12 amino acids. Here the CDR3 DNA reads TGCGCCAGCAGCTTGCCAGGGCCCGAGCAGTACTTC. This encodes CASSLPGPEQYF.

The chain recombines TRBV30 with TRBJ2-5; a weak D match, TRBD1 (5 bases). Germline V gene lookup returns CDR1 GTSNPN and CDR2 SVGIG (reference sequence). The CDR3 is made up of 15 amino acids. The V end was cut by 2 bases, the J end by 5 bases, with 18 bases between. This CDR3 is CAWSPVGPVWETQYF. The CDR3, as DNA: TGTGCCTGGAGTCCGGTGGGGCCCGTTTGGGAGACCCAGTACTTC.

V usage is TRBV6-1 and J usage is TRBJ2-5, with D perhaps TRBD1 (5 bases). Gene TRBJ2-7 matches the end of the DNA better, so the J call may be wrong. Germline CDR1 is MNHNS and CDR2 is SASEGT. The CDR3 loop spans 12 amino acids. CDR3 DNA: TGTGCCACGAAAGGGGTGACCTACGAGCAGTACTTC. Translated, it gives CATKGVTYEQYF.

This sequence joins TRBV28 and TRBJ1-5; D unresolved. The CDR3 runs 13 residues. CDR1 MDHEN and CDR2 SYDVKM come from the germline V gene. Trimming took off 7 bases at V and 2 bases at J, with 9 bases between the two ends. CDR3 in amino acids: CASTWRGNQPQHF. Here the CDR3 DNA reads TGTGCCAGCACCTGGAGAGGCAATCAGCCCCAGCATTTT.

Remarks on this clone: The junction differs from germline at one of its ends, possibly a read error. The gene calls are TRBV2 and TRBJ2-6; possible D gene TRBD1, 5 bases. The CDR3 has 14 residues. Germline CDR1 is SNHLY and CDR2 is FYNNEI. CDR3 loop: CASRPEFGANGLTF. For the CDR3, the DNA is TGTGCCAGCAGGCCCGAATTTGGGGCCAACGGCCTGACTTTC.

This rearrangement joins TRBV2 to TRBJ2-3; D possibly corresponds to TRBD2 (5 bases). The CDR3 extends over 15 amino acids. Germline assignment: CDR1 SNHLY and CDR2 FYNNEI. With 6 bases removed from V and 0 bases from J, the gap between germline ends came to 13 bases. This CDR3 is CASRKAADSTDTQYF. CDR3 DNA sequence: TGTGCCAGCAGAAAGGCAGCGGATAGCACAGATACGCAGTATTTT.

About this clone itself: This sample includes further DNA sequences coding for the same CDR3. The chain uses TRBV9 and TRBJ2-2, with 9 bases identical to TRBD1. With 0 bases clipped from V and 6 bases from J, the junction kept 12 bases outside the gene matches. CDR3 length equals 18 residues. Looked up from germline, CDR1 is SGDLS and CDR2 is YYNGEE. The CDR3 spells CASSVVEGDRVLPGELFF. In DNA form, the CDR3 reads TGTGCCAGCAGCGTAGTAGAAGGGGACAGGGTCCTACCCGGGGAGCTGTTTTTT.

The chain links TRBV6-5 to TRBJ2-1; TRBD2 matches at 10 bases. There are 14 residues in the CDR3. J gave up 6 bases and V 8 bases, and 7 bases lay outside the gene matches. Per germline, CDR1 MNHEY and CDR2 SVGAGI. Here the CDR3 reads CASLTSGTSNEQFF. In DNA, the CDR3 is TGTGCCAGCTTAACTAGCGGGACCTCCAATGAGCAGTTCTTC.

The chain joins TRBV7-6 to TRBJ1-1, with 8 bases identical to TRBD1. This CDR3 comprises 16 residues. The V gene's germline CDR1 is SGHVS and CDR2 FNYEAQ. V dropped 4 bases and J dropped 5; count of bases not matched to a gene: 12. The CDR3 sequence: CASSWIQGASGTEAFF. The CDR3 DNA reads as TGTGCCAGCAGCTGGATCCAGGGGGCGAGTGGAACTGAAGCTTTCTTT.

The CDR3 spells CASSQTTAMTYEQYF. The CDR3 DNA follows: TGCGCCAGCAGCCAAACGACAGCAATGACCTACGAGCAGTACTTC. This chain joins TRBV4-1 and TRBJ2-7; possible D gene TRBD1, 5 bases. Trimming removed 2 bases at V and 2 bases at J, with 13 bases between. The germline V gene encodes CDR1 MGHRA and CDR2 YSYEKL. The CDR3 totals 15 residues.

The V and J genes are TRBV10-3 and TRBJ2-7, with TRBD1 identical over 10 bases. The V gene's germline CDR1 is ENHRY and CDR2 SYGVKD. The V segment lost 4 bases and the J segment 4 bases; nucleotides outside the gene matches: 4. CDR3 length: 14 residues. As DNA, the CDR3 is TGTGCCATCAGTGGGGGACAGGGGCAATACGAGCAGTACTTC. Its translation is CAISGGQGQYEQYF.

The gene calls are TRBV5-1 and TRBJ2-3; no definite D call. V was clipped by 1 base and J by 0 bases, with 12 bases between them. Germline V gives CDR1 SGHRS, CDR2 YFSETQ. The CDR3 extends over 16 amino acids. The CDR3 DNA follows: TGCGCCAGCAGCTTGCGAGGCAGCGATAGCACAGATACGCAGTATTTT. It specifies CASSLRGSDSTDTQYF.

V usage is TRBV7-9 and J usage is TRBJ2-2, with D possibly matching TRBD1 (5 bases). V was shortened by 8 bases and J by 10 bases, with 17 bases between the two germline ends. Germline V gene lookup returns CDR1 SEHNR and CDR2 FQNEAQ (reference sequence). The CDR3 is 13 amino acids. The CDR3 DNA is TGTGCCAGCCGAGGCAAGGACATCAAGGAGCTGTTTTTT. Amino acid sequence: CASRGKDIKELFF.

The chain employs TRBV5-1 and TRBJ2-5; 9 bases map to TRBD1. V shed 7 bases and J 1 base; nucleotides not matched to a gene: 5. Per germline, CDR1 SGHRS and CDR2 YFSETQ. The CDR3 extends over 14 amino acids. This chain's CDR3 is CASGPGQGQETQYF. Written as DNA, the CDR3 is TGCGCCAGCGGCCCGGGACAGGGCCAAGAGACCCAGTACTTC.

Relative to its sample, this clone is medium-sized. This chain connects TRBV7-9 to TRBJ2-3; D might be TRBD1 (5 bases). This CDR3 has 16 amino acids. The V gene's germline CDR1 is SEHNR and CDR2 FQNEAQ (reference sequence). The V end lost 7 bases, the J end lost 2 bases, and 19 bases lay between the germline ends. The DNA of the CDR3 is TGTGCCAGCACTCTGGGGCGCGAGTCCTTCACAGATACGCAGTATTTT. As protein: CASTLGRESFTDTQYF.